This TCR beta chain appears in the sequencing data of a study of Graves' ophthalmopathy and Graves' hyperthyroidism. Study-wide context: Peripheral blood samples were taken at initial diagnosis, before any treatment.

The TCR beta CDR3 regions underwent amplification from RNA transcripts. An opening RT-PCR round employed HTBI primers and preceded a second-round multiplex PCR. MiXCR, run by TCRdb on the multiplex PCR reads, gives a single entry per CDR3 protein. Of hundreds of thousands of distinct CDR3 sequences in the sample, 35% to 50% are singletons; the top ten hold around 40%. General observations from the study: The model predicted ophthalmopathy progression with 65% to 71% sensitivity and around 72% specificity.

This clonotype has more than one count but fewer than ten. As yet, its antigen is unknown. The CDR3 consists of 16 residues. Germline CDR1 reads SNHLY; CDR2 reads FYNNEI. V was shortened by 6 bases and J by 3 bases, with 20 bases between the two germline ends. Researchers turned away patients with other autoimmune diseases, uncontrolled infections, pregnancy or lactation. It was on clinical symptoms, serum thyroxine, TRAb, thyroid ultrasound and orbital computed tomography that diagnosis relied. The sample comprised peripheral blood. The chain carries TRBV2 and TRBJ1-1; weak D call: TRBD1 (6 bases). The receptor's source is an adult man with Graves' ophthalmopathy. CDR3 sequence (DNA): TGTGCCAGCAGGGACCCCGGACAGATGAGGGACACTGAAGCTTTCTTT. As protein: CASRDPGQMRDTEAFF. The entire variable domain, with the rest obtained from reference TRBV2 and TRBJ1-1, is as follows: EPEVTQTPSHQVTQMGQEVILRCVPISNHLYFYWYRQILGQKVEFLVSFYNNEISEKSEIFDDQFSVERPDGSNFTLKIRSTKLEDSAMYFCASRDPGQMRDTEAFFGQGTRLTVV.